This T cell receptor (beta chain) derives from a study of response to subunit inactivated influenza vaccine. Whole-study results and caveats: T cells newly recruited by each seasonal influenza vaccination are few, the authors suggested.

Each CDR3 protein gets one entry after TCRdb re-called the RT-PCR reads with MiXCR. The sample carries a few hundred thousand distinct CDR3 sequences, roughly 11% recorded once. The CDR3 consists of 13 residues. V dropped 2 bases and J dropped 6 bases, with 8 bases sitting between them. At least ten counts were recorded for this clonotype. Antigen: not known. The chain combines TRBV12-3 or TRBV12-4 with TRBJ2-1, with D uncertain. The source material was PBMCs from blood, sampled 45 days after vaccination. The clonotype comes from a man aged 45-60 years who received an inactivated influenza vaccine. Written as DNA, the CDR3 is TGTGCCAGCAGTTTACTTTTGGGCAATGAGCAGTTCTTC. Translation: CASSLLLGNEQFF.